This is a list of T cell receptor beta chains from one sample in a study of blood T cell repertoires in COVID-19. Sequencing used immunoSEQ multiplex PCR; TCRdb keeps in-frame clones, though not all of them. The sample shows roughly 60,000 clones, roughly 90% of them seen only once. Input material: peripheral blood. The receptors originated from a man in his forties or fifties with active COVID-19. Both conserved end residues are part of each CDR3. A D gene is named only where the DNA matches it firmly. Clone size is given for some rows only: seen once, a few or many times, or a class if the clone is expanded.

>-|TRBV30|-|TRBJ2-1
TGTGCCTGGAGTGTACCGTACAGGAGCTACAATGAGCAGTTCTTC
CAWSVPYRSYNEQFF
>-|TRBV7-8|-|TRBJ2-3
TGTGCCAGCAGCCCCGGACAGTCTGATTTGGATACGCAGTATTTT
CASSPGQSDLDTQYF
>-|TRBV27|-|TRBJ1-3
TGTGCCAGCGCCCCCAACTCGAGGGGGGGCGCGAACACCATATATTTT
CASAPNSRGGANTIYF
>TRBD1|TRBV12-5|-|TRBJ2-7
TGTGCTAGTGGTTTGGTGGGAGGACAGGGGGCCGAGCAGTACTTC
CASGLVGGQGAEQYF
>-|TRBV4-1|-|TRBJ2-7
TGCGCCAGCAGCCACCTCATCGGACAATACTCCTACGAGCAGTACTTC
CASSHLIGQYSYEQYF
>TRBD2|TRBV20-1|-|TRBJ2-1
TGCAGTGCCACTAGCGGGGAGCAGTTCTTC
CSATSGEQFF
>-|TRBV2|-|TRBJ2-7
TGTGCCAGCAGTGAACGCAGGGCCGACGGCGAGCAGTACTTC
CASSERRADGEQYF
>TRBD2|TRBV3-1/TRBV3-2|-|TRBJ2-3
TGTGCCAGCAGCCAAGGGGGACTAGCGGGGTATAAGAGGCCCACAGATACGCAGTATTTT
CASSQGGLAGYKRPTDTQYF
>-|TRBV12-3/TRBV12-4|-|TRBJ2-3
TGTGCCAGCGGAGCCTTGCCGGATACGCAGTATTTT
CASGALPDTQYF
>TRBD1|TRBV6-1|-|TRBJ1-2
TGTGCCAGCAGTGAAACCCGGACAGGGTATGGCTACACCTTC
CASSETRTGYGYTF
>TRBD1|TRBV2|-|TRBJ2-1
TGTGCCAGCAGCCGACAGGGTAGCTCCTACAATGAGCAGTTCTTC
CASSRQGSSYNEQFF
>-|TRBV2|-|TRBJ2-1
TGTGCCAGCAGTGCCCAGGGGTACAATGAGCAGTTCTTC
CASSAQGYNEQFF
>TRBD1|TRBV5-1|-|TRBJ2-7
TGCGCCAGCAGCCTCCGGGACAGGTTTTCCTACGAGCAGTACTTC
CASSLRDRFSYEQYF
>-|TRBV10-1|-|TRBJ2-5
TGCGCCAGCCGCGCCCAGGGGAGCGGAAAGACCCAGTACTTC
CASRAQGSGKTQYF
>-|TRBV12-3/TRBV12-4|-|TRBJ1-4
TGTGCCAGCAGTCGGGGGATAGAAAAACTGTTTTTT
CASSRGIEKLFF
>TRBD1|TRBV6-5|-|TRBJ1-4
TGTGCCACCCTATACCCGGGACAGGGGGCGGGAAAACTGTTTTTT
CATLYPGQGAGKLFF
>-|TRBV7-3|-|TRBJ2-1
TGTGCCAGCAGCATTACTAGCTGGGATGAGCAGTTCTTC
CASSITSWDEQFF
>TRBD2|TRBV7-9|-|TRBJ2-2
TGTGCCAGCTCACACCTTAGCGGGGGATGGGGAAAGGCCGGGGAGCTGTTTTTT
CASSHLSGGWGKAGELFF
>-|TRBV3-1/TRBV3-2|few|TRBJ1-6
TGTGCCAGCAGCCAAGGTCTCTTTAATTCACCCCTCCACTTT
CASSQGLFNSPLHF
>TRBD2|TRBV30|-|TRBJ2-5
TGTGCCTGGAATCCAGGACTAGCGGGGTTACAAGAGACCCAGTACTTC
CAWNPGLAGLQETQYF
>-|TRBV7-2|-|TRBJ2-1
TGTGCCAGCAGCTTCACTTCGGGGATAACCAATGAGCAGTTCTTC
CASSFTSGITNEQFF
>TRBD1|TRBV5-1|-|TRBJ2-5
TGCGCCAGCAGCTCGGGACAGGGGGCCTTCGGGTGGACCCAGTACTTC
CASSSGQGAFGWTQYF
>TRBD2|TRBV2|-|TRBJ2-3
TGTGCCAGCAGTAGGGGACTAGCGGGCGGCACAGATACGCAGTATTTT
CASSRGLAGGTDTQYF
>-|TRBV6-5|-|TRBJ1-2
TGTGCCACCGGGGGGGGGTTCTATGGCTACACCTTC
CATGGGFYGYTF
>TRBD1|TRBV7-9|-|TRBJ1-6
TGTGCCAGCAGCTCCGGGACAGGGAAGGGGGGCAGCAATTCACCCCTCCACTTT
CASSSGTGKGGSNSPLHF
>TRBD2|TRBV5-5|-|TRBJ2-3
TGTGCCAGCAGCCGCCGGACTAGCGGGGGCACAGATACGCAGTATTTT
CASSRRTSGGTDTQYF
>-|TRBV12-3/TRBV12-4|-|TRBJ1-4
TGTGCCAGCAGTTTTCGTGAAAAACTGTTTTTT
CASSFREKLFF
>-|TRBV10-3|-|TRBJ1-2
TGTGCCATCACTCAGACAGGCGATGGCTACACCTTC
CAITQTGDGYTF
>-|TRBV5-4|-|TRBJ2-5
TGTGCCAGCAGCCAGGGGGTCGCGGGGGGTAACCAAGAGACCCAGTACTTC
CASSQGVAGGNQETQYF
>TRBD1|TRBV2|-|TRBJ1-4
TGTGCCAGCAGTTATGCCGGGACAGGGAATGAAAAACTGTTTTTT
CASSYAGTGNEKLFF
>TRBD2|TRBV28|-|TRBJ2-1
TGTGCCAGCAGTTTACTAGCGGGGGCCTACAATGAGCAGTTCTTC
CASSLLAGAYNEQFF
>-|TRBV14|once|TRBJ1-5
TGTGCCAGCAGCCAAGATAGAAGACAGCCCCAGCATTTT
CASSQDRRQPQHF
>-|TRBV5-6|once|TRBJ2-3
TGTGCCAGCAGCTTGGCCGTTACAGATACGCAGTATTTT
CASSLAVTDTQYF
>-|TRBV4-2|-|TRBJ2-7
TGTGCCAGCAGCCAAGGGCTAGTAGAAGCCGAGCAGTACTTC
CASSQGLVEAEQYF
>TRBD1|TRBV19|-|TRBJ2-5
TGTGCCAGTAGTAGGAGACAGGGGGGAGAGACCCAGTACTTC
CASSRRQGGETQYF
>-|TRBV2|once|TRBJ2-7
TGTGCCAGCAGGGTTGGACAGCAACCCTCCTACGAGCAGTACTTC
CASRVGQQPSYEQYF
>-|TRBV7-3|-|TRBJ1-1
TGTGCCAGCAGCTTAGGACTGCAGAACACTGAAGCTTTCTTT
CASSLGLQNTEAFF
>-|TRBV7-3|-|TRBJ2-3
TGTGCCAGCAGCTGGGACCTTGCAGGACAGAAAACAGATACGCAGTATTTT
CASSWDLAGQKTDTQYF
>-|TRBV7-2|-|TRBJ2-7
TGTGCCAGCAGCGGGGAGCGGCAGTACTTC
CASSGERQYF
>-|TRBV19|-|TRBJ2-3
TGTGCCAGTAGCCCAGAGAGACAGGTAAAGGCCGATACGCAGTATTTT
CASSPERQVKADTQYF
>TRBD1|TRBV5-1|-|TRBJ2-3
TGCGCCAGCAGCTTACAGGGGATAACAGATACGCAGTATTTT
CASSLQGITDTQYF
>TRBD2|TRBV19|-|TRBJ2-1
TGTGCCAGTAGTCCCAGGCGCGGGGGAACCAACTACAATGAGCAGTTCTTC
CASSPRRGGTNYNEQFF
>-|TRBV19|-|TRBJ2-2
TGTGCCAGTAGTTCGACTAGGGGTAGGAACACCGGGGAGCTGTTTTTT
CASSSTRGRNTGELFF
>-|TRBV2|-|TRBJ2-3
TGTGCCAGCAGTGCAACAGATACGCAGTATTTT
CASSATDTQYF
>-|TRBV6-5|-|TRBJ2-2
TGTGCCAGCAGTTACGGGGCAGCCACCGGGGAGCTGTTTTTT
CASSYGAATGELFF
>-|TRBV3-1/TRBV3-2|-|TRBJ1-6
TGTGCCAGCAGCCAAAGCCCATCACCCCTCCACTTT
CASSQSPSPLHF
>-|TRBV7-2|-|TRBJ2-3
TGTGCCAGCAGCCCCCGTTCAGCAGATACGCAGTATTTT
CASSPRSADTQYF
>-|TRBV5-1|-|TRBJ2-2
TGCGCCAGCAGCTTGGACAGAACCGGGGAGCTGTTTTTT
CASSLDRTGELFF
>-|TRBV3-1/TRBV3-2|-|TRBJ2-5
TGTGCCAGCAGATCCGAGTTCCCCTACCCCCAAGAGACCCAGTACTTC
CASRSEFPYPQETQYF
>-|TRBV6-5|-|TRBJ2-3
TGTGCCAGCAGTTACTCGATGGGCCTCAATACGCAGTATTTT
CASSYSMGLNTQYF
>-|TRBV4-1|-|TRBJ1-5
TGCGCCAGCAGCCAAGTACAGTTCAATCAGCCCCAGCATTTT
CASSQVQFNQPQHF
>-|TRBV2|-|TRBJ1-2
TGTGCCAGCAGTATACTTACAGGGAACTATGGCTACACCTTC
CASSILTGNYGYTF
>TRBD1|TRBV3-1/TRBV3-2|-|TRBJ2-3
TGTGCCAGCAGCCTGGGACAGGGGGCGCGATCAGATACGCAGTATTTT
CASSLGQGARSDTQYF
>-|TRBV11-2|-|TRBJ1-1
TGTGCCAGCAGCTTAGTCGAGGGGAACACTGAAGCTTTCTTT
CASSLVEGNTEAFF
>TRBD1|TRBV3-1/TRBV3-2|-|TRBJ1-6
TGTGCCAGCAGCCAAGGCCCATTAACAGGGGATAATTCACCCCTCCACTTT
CASSQGPLTGDNSPLHF